The entry below gives a single T cell receptor (beta chain) sequence along with its context. Sequencing was performed with immunoSEQ multiplex PCR; in TCRdb, only in-frame clones are kept and a portion is missing. Among more than 80,000 clones listed, about 83% were seen once. The sample comes from a study of OX40 agonist ivuxolimab in advanced cancers. The CDR3 sequence is 12 residues long. Looked up from germline, CDR1 is MNHEY and CDR2 is SMNVEV (reference sequence). V shed 4 bases and J shed 4 bases, with 7 bases lying between them. The J gene is TRBJ1-2, the V gene TRBV27; D is possibly TRBD1 (5 bases). The receptor comes from an adult with an advanced solid tumor such as melanoma, head and neck, liver or kidney cancer. The specimen comprised CD4+ or CD8+ T cells sorted from blood, sampled in a trial of the OX40 agonist ivuxolimab. The CDR3 here is CASSSTGYGYTF. The DNA of the CDR3 is TGTGCCAGCAGTTCTACAGGCTATGGCTACACCTTC.